This T cell receptor (beta chain) stems from a study of cytomegalovirus exposure and HLA in healthy donors. Study-wide context: Out of around 360 genotyped donors, approximately 84% belonged to the Caucasian-associated ancestry cluster. Study-wide results and limits: A later analysis linked a missense DCLRE1C variant to TCR beta V- and J-gene trimming.

Germline CDR1 reads LGHNA; CDR2 reads YNFKEQ. The V segment lost 4 bases and the J segment 1 base; nucleotides outside the gene matches: 6. The CDR3 is 15 residues long. With regard to this clone: As yet, its antigen is unknown.

Though nominally healthy at sampling, donors likely had unrecorded immune exposures. PCR employed 60 Vbeta and 13 Jbeta primers. Sequencing used immunoSEQ multiplex PCR; TCRdb keeps in-frame clones, though not all of them. The sample consists of around 120,000 clones, about 70% of them appearing once. The chain combines TRBV4-2 with TRBJ1-2; TRBD1 matches at 7 bases. The sequence came from a man aged 45-65 years in good health and CMV-seropositive. Material: PBMCs. The CDR3 is CASSPPQGGNYGYTF. The DNA for the CDR3 is TGTGCCAGCAGCCCCCCCCAGGGGGGTAACTATGGCTACACCTTC.